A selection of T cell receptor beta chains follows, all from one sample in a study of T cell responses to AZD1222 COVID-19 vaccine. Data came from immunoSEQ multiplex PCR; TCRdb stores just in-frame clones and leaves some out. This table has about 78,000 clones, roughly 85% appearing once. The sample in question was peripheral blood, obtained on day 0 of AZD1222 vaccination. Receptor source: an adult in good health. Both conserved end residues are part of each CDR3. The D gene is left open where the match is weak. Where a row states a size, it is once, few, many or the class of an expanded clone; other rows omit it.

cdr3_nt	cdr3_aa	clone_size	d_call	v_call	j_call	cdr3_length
TGTGCCAGCTCACCTTGGACTAGCGGGGCCAGCACAGATACGCAGTATTTT	CASSPWTSGASTDTQYF	-	TRBD2	TRBV18	TRBJ2-3	17
TGTGCCAGCAGCTTAGGACAGGAGACCTACGAGCAGTACTTC	CASSLGQETYEQYF	-	-	TRBV13	TRBJ2-7	14
TGTGCCAGTCGGACAGATACGCAGTATTTT	CASRTDTQYF	-	-	TRBV7-9	TRBJ2-3	10
TGTGCCAGCAGTGAATCAACGGCAGGGGACACTGAAGCTTTCTTT	CASSESTAGDTEAFF	once	-	TRBV25-1	TRBJ1-1	15
TGTGCCAGCAGCTTAGCGGCTAGCCTACTCACAGATACGCAGTATTTT	CASSLAASLLTDTQYF	-	-	TRBV7-6	TRBJ2-3	16
TGTGCCAGCAGCTTTCAGCAACTTGGAAACACCATATATTTT	CASSFQQLGNTIYF	-	-	TRBV9	TRBJ1-3	14
TGTGCCACCCGACAGGGGTCTGGAAACACCATATATTTT	CATRQGSGNTIYF	-	TRBD1	TRBV7-9	TRBJ1-3	13
TGTGCCAGCAGCTTTGGGGACGGGGCCCCCTACGAGCAGTACTTC	CASSFGDGAPYEQYF	-	-	TRBV7-8	TRBJ2-7	15
TGTGCCAGCTCACCACCCCTCCAGGGACGAGGCGACGAGCAGTACTTC	CASSPPLQGRGDEQYF	-	-	TRBV18	TRBJ2-7	16
TGTGCCTGGAGTTCGGGACAAGGCTACGAGCAGTACTTC	CAWSSGQGYEQYF	-	-	TRBV30	TRBJ2-7	13
TGCGCCAGCAGCTTGGCCAGCGGAGCTAACTATGGCTACACCTTC	CASSLASGANYGYTF	-	-	TRBV5-1	TRBJ1-2	15
TGTGCCAGTAGTATCTCTTCGACTGGATGGGAAGAGACCCAGTACTTC	CASSISSTGWEETQYF	-	-	TRBV19	TRBJ2-5	16